This T cell receptor (beta chain) was sequenced for a study of control samples from healthy donors and cancer patients. This clone was recorded a few times. Using immunoSEQ multiplex PCR, the repertoire was profiled, and TCRdb retains in-frame clones only, with some absent. The repertoire consists of tens of thousands of clones, with around 87% occurring once and the leading ten covering about 13%. The V end lost 11 bases, the J end lost 0 bases, and 16 bases lay between the germline ends. The length of the CDR3 is 14 residues. Germline V CDR1 and CDR2: ENHRY, SYGVKD. J is TRBJ1-1 and V is TRBV10-3; D possibly corresponds to TRBD1 (5 bases). The specimen sequenced was PBMCs. The origin of this receptor is a woman aged 60 to 75 with lung cancer. The CDR3 loop is CAVGEWAMNTEAFF. Here the CDR3 DNA reads TGTGCCGTAGGGGAATGGGCTATGAACACTGAAGCTTTCTTT.